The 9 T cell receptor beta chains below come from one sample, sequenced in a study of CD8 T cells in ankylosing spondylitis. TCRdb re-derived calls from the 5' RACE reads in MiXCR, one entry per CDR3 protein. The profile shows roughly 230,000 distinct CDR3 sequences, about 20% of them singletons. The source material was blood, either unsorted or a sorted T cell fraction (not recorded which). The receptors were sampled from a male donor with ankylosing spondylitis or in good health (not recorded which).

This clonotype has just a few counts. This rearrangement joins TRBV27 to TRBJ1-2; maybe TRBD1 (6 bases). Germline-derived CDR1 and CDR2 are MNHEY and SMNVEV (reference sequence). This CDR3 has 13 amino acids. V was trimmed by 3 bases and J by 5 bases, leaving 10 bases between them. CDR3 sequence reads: CASSLTGGYGYTF. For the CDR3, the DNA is TGTGCCAGCAGTTTGACAGGAGGTTATGGCTACACCTTC.

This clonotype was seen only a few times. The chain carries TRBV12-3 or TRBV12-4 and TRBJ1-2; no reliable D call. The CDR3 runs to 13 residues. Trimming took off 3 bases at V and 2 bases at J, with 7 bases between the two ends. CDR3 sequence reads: CASSFGTNYGYTF. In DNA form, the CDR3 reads TGTGCCAGCAGTTTTGGCACAAACTATGGCTACACCTTC.

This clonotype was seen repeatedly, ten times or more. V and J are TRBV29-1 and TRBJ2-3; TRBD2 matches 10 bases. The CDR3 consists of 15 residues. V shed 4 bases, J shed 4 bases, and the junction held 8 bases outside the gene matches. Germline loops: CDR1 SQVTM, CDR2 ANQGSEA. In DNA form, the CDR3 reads TGCAGCGTTGTAGAAGGACTAGCGGAGTCAGATACGCAGTATTTT. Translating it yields CSVVEGLAESDTQYF.

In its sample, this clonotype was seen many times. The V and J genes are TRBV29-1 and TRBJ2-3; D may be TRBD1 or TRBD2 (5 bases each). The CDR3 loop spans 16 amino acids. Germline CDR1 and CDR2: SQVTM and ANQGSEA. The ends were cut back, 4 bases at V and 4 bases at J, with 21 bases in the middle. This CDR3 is CSVAGPGTQKADTQYF. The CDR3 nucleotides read TGCAGCGTTGCTGGTCCCGGGACCCAGAAGGCAGATACGCAGTATTTT.

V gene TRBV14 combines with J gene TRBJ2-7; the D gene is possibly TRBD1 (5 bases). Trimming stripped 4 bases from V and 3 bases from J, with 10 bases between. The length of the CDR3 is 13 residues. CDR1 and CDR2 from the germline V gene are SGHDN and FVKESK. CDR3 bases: TGTGCCAGCAGCCCCCGACAGAACTACGAGCAGTACTTC. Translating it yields CASSPRQNYEQYF.

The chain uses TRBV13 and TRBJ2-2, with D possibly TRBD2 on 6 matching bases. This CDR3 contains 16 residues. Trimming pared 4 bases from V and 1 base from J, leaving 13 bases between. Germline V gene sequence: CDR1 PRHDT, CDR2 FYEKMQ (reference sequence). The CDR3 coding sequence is TGTGCCAGCAGCTCCCCTTCGGGAGAGAACACCGGGGAGCTGTTTTTT. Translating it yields CASSSPSGENTGELFF.

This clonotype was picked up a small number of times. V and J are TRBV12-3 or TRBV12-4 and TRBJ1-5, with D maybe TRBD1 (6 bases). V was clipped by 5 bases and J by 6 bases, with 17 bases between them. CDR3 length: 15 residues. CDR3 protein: CASSQQQGFGQPQHF. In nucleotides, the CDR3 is TGTGCCAGCAGTCAACAACAGGGTTTCGGTCAGCCCCAGCATTTT.

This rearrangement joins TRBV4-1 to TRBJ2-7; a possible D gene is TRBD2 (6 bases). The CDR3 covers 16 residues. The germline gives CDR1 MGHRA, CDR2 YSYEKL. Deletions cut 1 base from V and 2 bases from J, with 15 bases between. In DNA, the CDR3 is TGCGCCAGCAGCCAAGGAGGCGGGCGGGATGCCTACGAGCAGTACTTC. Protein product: CASSQGGGRDAYEQYF.

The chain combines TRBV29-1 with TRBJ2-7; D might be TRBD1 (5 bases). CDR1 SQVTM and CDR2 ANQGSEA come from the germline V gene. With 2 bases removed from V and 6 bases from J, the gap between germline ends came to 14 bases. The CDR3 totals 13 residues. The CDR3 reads CSVELGEVREQYF. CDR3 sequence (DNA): TGCAGCGTTGAATTAGGGGAAGTCCGCGAGCAGTACTTC.